Shown below are 21 T cell receptor beta chains from a single sample sequenced in a study of T cell repertoires in cytomegalovirus infection. TCRdb re-analysed the reads in MiXCR, keeping a single row per CDR3 protein. The sample yields 110,000 or so distinct CDR3 sequences, around 31% seen once. These TCRs' antigens remain unknown. Sequencing used CD8+ T cells from cultured PBMCs, obtained from culture after CMV antigen stimulation. The receptor source for this set is a human donor in good health (CMV status not recorded). Some clones in this sample may be carry-over from other donors' samples.

The chain's CDR3 is CASSLGGALSTEAFF. Written as DNA, the CDR3 is TGTGCCAGCAGCTTGGGGGGCGCCCTGAGCACTGAAGCTTTCTTT. The chain couples TRBV5-5 to TRBJ1-1; possible D gene TRBD1, 5 bases. Germline V gene data show CDR1 as SGHKS and CDR2 as YYEKEE (reference sequence). The CDR3 spans 15 residues. V gave up 0 bases and J gave up 4 bases, with 13 bases separating them. The full variable domain, with the rest looked up from reference TRBV5-5 and TRBJ1-1, is DAGVTQSPTHLIKTRGQQVTLRCSPISGHKSVSWYQQVLGQGPQFIFQYYEKEERGRGNFPDRFSARQFPNYSSELNVNALLLGDSALYLCASSLGGALSTEAFFGQGTRLTVV.

This clonotype occurred once. The rearrangement links TRBV29-1 to TRBJ2-2, with a possible D match to TRBD2 (5 bases). V was clipped by 7 bases and J by 3 bases, with 18 bases between them. Germline V lookup: CDR1 SQVTM, CDR2 ANQGSEA. The CDR3 extends over 15 amino acids. For the CDR3, the DNA is TGCAGCGCCCCGGGTCCCGAGGGCGACACCGGGGAGCTGTTTTTT. Translation: CSAPGPEGDTGELFF.

This chain uses TRBV29-1 with TRBJ2-2, with 8 nucleotides matching TRBD1. This CDR3 contains 12 residues. Losses at the gene ends were 6 bases for V and 7 bases for J; bases not matched to a gene: 4. The germline V gene has CDR1 SQVTM and CDR2 ANQGSEA. The CDR3 DNA follows: TGCAGCGTGACAGGGGCGTACGGGGAGCTGTTTTTT. Its translation is CSVTGAYGELFF.

This clonotype was seen a few times. The chain combines TRBV27 with TRBJ2-7; no clear D gene. Germline V gives CDR1 MNHEY, CDR2 SMNVEV (reference sequence). The V end lost 0 bases, the J end lost 0 bases, and 3 bases lay between the germline ends. CDR3 size: 13 residues. CDR3 DNA: TGTGCCAGCAGTTTATCGGGCTCCTACGAGCAGTACTTC. Translating it yields CASSLSGSYEQYF.

The chain combines TRBV4-3 with TRBJ1-5, with D unresolved. In germline, CDR1 is LGHNA, CDR2 YSLEER. The V end lost 1 base, the J end lost 4 bases, and 8 bases lay between the germline ends. The CDR3 length is 14 residues. The chain's CDR3 is CASSQGPANQPQHF. CDR3 sequence (DNA): TGCGCCAGCAGCCAAGGGCCAGCAAATCAGCCCCAGCATTTT.

This chain connects TRBV9 to TRBJ2-6; D gene unclear. V was trimmed by 4 bases and J by 3 bases, leaving 8 bases between them. The germline gives CDR1 SGDLS, CDR2 YYNGEE. The CDR3 is 14 residues long. As DNA, the CDR3 is TGTGCCAGCAGCCCCAACAGTGGGGCCAACGTCCTGACTTTC. It encodes CASSPNSGANVLTF.

This clonotype showed up just a few times. CDR3 loop: CASSSGQGPSYNEQFF. The CDR3 region has the DNA TGTGCCAGCAGCTCAGGACAGGGGCCCTCCTACAATGAGCAGTTCTTC. The rearrangement uses TRBV11-3 and TRBJ2-1; TRBD1 agrees at 9 bases. Germline CDR1 reads SGHNT; CDR2 reads YENEEA. The CDR3 extends over 16 amino acids. V shed 4 bases and J 0 bases; nucleotides not matched to a gene: 4.

This clonotype has more than one count but fewer than ten. The chain combines TRBV6-5 with TRBJ1-1; no firm D call. Trimming shortened V by 7 bases and J by 2 bases, and 14 bases separated the two germline ends. Germline V gene lookup returns CDR1 MNHEY and CDR2 SVGAGI. The length of the CDR3 is 14 residues. The CDR3 region has the DNA TGTGCCAGCACCTTAGGTCCGATAAACACTGAAGCTTTCTTT. Translated: CASTLGPINTEAFF.

The CDR3 DNA is TGTGCCAGCACCGGGCAGGCGGCAGATACGCAGTATTTT. Its protein product is CASTGQAADTQYF. The V gene is TRBV27, the J gene TRBJ2-3, with D hard to call. Trimming removed 7 bases at V and 4 bases at J, with 12 bases between. The germline CDR1 and CDR2 sequences are MNHEY and SMNVEV (reference sequence). The CDR3 spans 13 residues.

This rearrangement joins TRBV7-6 to TRBJ1-2; 8 positions agree with TRBD1. This CDR3 has 15 residues. After removal of 2 bases from V and 8 bases from J, the junction contained 10 bases not matched to a gene. Germline values: CDR1 SGHVS, CDR2 FNYEAQ. The CDR3 nucleotides are TGTGCCAGCAGCTTAAACAGGGGGGGGCCGGGGGGCTACACCTTC. This sequence encodes CASSLNRGGPGGYTF.

In its sample, this clonotype was seen many times. The chain employs TRBV7-2 and TRBJ1-4; D unresolved. Trimming took off 6 bases at V and 0 bases at J, with 11 bases between the two ends. There are 15 residues in the CDR3. Germline-derived CDR1 and CDR2 are SGHTA and FQGNSA. The CDR3 spells CASRIAEATNEKLFF. In DNA, the CDR3 is TGTGCCAGCAGGATAGCAGAAGCAACTAATGAAAAACTGTTTTTT.

This clonotype was counted many times. The chain joins TRBV7-8 to TRBJ2-3; 9 bases line up with TRBD2. CDR1 and CDR2 (germline): SGHVS, FQNEAQ. Trimming took 2 bases from V and 3 from J; bases not matched to a gene: 6. The CDR3 extends over 16 amino acids. DNA for the CDR3: TGTGCCAGCAGCTTATCTGGCGGGGGGGCGACAGATACGCAGTATTTT. Protein: CASSLSGGGATDTQYF. Filled out from reference TRBV7-8 and TRBJ2-3, the complete variable domain reads GAGVSQSPRYKVAKRGQDVALRCDPISGHVSLFWYQQALGQGPEFLTYFQNEAQLDKSGLPSDRFFAERPEGSVSTLKIQRTQQEDSAVYLCASSLSGGGATDTQYFGPGTRLTVL.

This clonotype was seen only once. V and J are TRBV3-1 and TRBJ1-2, with D perhaps TRBD1 (5 bases). Trimming left V 2 bases short and J 3 bases short, with 19 bases between. CDR3 size: 17 residues. Germline V gene lookup returns CDR1 LGHDT and CDR2 YNNKEL (reference sequence). The chain's CDR3 is CASSQPSLLGRDYGYTF. CDR3 bases: TGTGCCAGCAGCCAACCTTCCCTCCTTGGCAGGGACTATGGCTACACCTTC.

This chain joins TRBV12-3 or TRBV12-4 and TRBJ2-4; possibly TRBD1 for D (5 bases). CDR3 size: 15 residues. V dropped 6 bases and J dropped 3 bases, with 15 bases sitting between them. CDR3 residues: CASSPGHDFKNIQYF. In DNA, the CDR3 is TGTGCCAGCAGCCCCGGACACGATTTCAAAAACATTCAGTACTTC.

There are a few counts of this clonotype. This sequence joins TRBV11-1 and TRBJ2-1; D is unresolved. This CDR3 spans 11 amino acids. V lost 5 bases and J 8 bases, leaving 7 bases between the germline ends. Germline loops: CDR1 SGHAT, CDR2 FQDESV (reference sequence). CDR3 coding DNA: TGTGCCAGCAGCCTTACCCATGAGCAGTTCTTC. Translated, it gives CASSLTHEQFF. Full variable domain (remainder filled in from reference TRBV11-1 and TRBJ2-1): EAEVAQSPRYKITEKSQAVAFWCDPISGHATLYWYRQILGQGPELLVQFQDESVVDDSQLPKDRFSAERLKGVDSTLKIQPAELGDSAMYLCASSLTHEQFFGPGTRLTVL.

In its sample, this clonotype was seen many times. The chain has TRBV7-2 and TRBJ2-3; perhaps TRBD1 as D (6 bases). CDR3 size: 15 residues. Germline lookup yields CDR1 SGHTA and CDR2 FQGNSA. Trimming cost V 6 bases and J 0 bases, with 13 bases left between them. This CDR3 is CASRKRDTSTDTQYF. The DNA for the CDR3 is TGTGCCAGCAGGAAGAGGGACACTAGCACAGATACGCAGTATTTT.

The CDR3 DNA follows: TGTGCCAGCAGCTTAGGGACAGGGGACTACAATGAGCAGTTCTTC. Protein: CASSLGTGDYNEQFF. V gene TRBV7-9 combines with J gene TRBJ2-1; 9 bases are a match to TRBD1. The CDR3 runs to 15 residues. J gave up 3 bases and V 1 base, and 1 base lay outside the gene matches. CDR1 is SEHNR, CDR2 FQNEAQ, per germline (reference sequence).

The chain couples TRBV4-1 to TRBJ1-1, with TRBD1 matching 10 bases. V lost 7 bases and J lost 3; bases outside the gene matches: 5. There are 14 residues in the CDR3. Looked up from germline, CDR1 is MGHRA and CDR2 is YSYEKL. The CDR3 loop is CASTRQGADTEAFF. The DNA for the CDR3 is TGCGCCAGCACCCGACAGGGGGCGGACACTGAAGCTTTCTTT.

This clonotype was counted at least ten times. The rearrangement joins TRBV19 to TRBJ1-1; a possible D gene is TRBD1 (5 bases). V lost 6 bases, J lost 5 bases, and 7 bases lay in between. The CDR3 has 11 amino acids. CDR1 LNHDA and CDR2 SQIVND come from the germline V gene (reference sequence). CDR3 amino acids: CASREGTEAFF. Here the CDR3 DNA reads TGTGCCAGTAGGGAGGGGACTGAAGCTTTCTTT.

The table lists this clonotype with a few counts. The rearrangement joins TRBV10-3 to TRBJ2-7; 10 positions agree with TRBD2. Germline V gives CDR1 ENHRY, CDR2 SYGVKD. The CDR3 covers 15 residues. V shed 4 bases and J 4 bases; nucleotides not matched to a gene: 7. CDR3 amino acids: CAISGSGGAQYEQYF. The CDR3 region has the DNA TGTGCCATCAGTGGAAGCGGGGGGGCCCAGTACGAGCAGTACTTC.

This clonotype was recorded a few times. The chain carries TRBV27 and TRBJ2-7; no definite D call. V shed 6 bases and J shed 3 bases, with 18 bases lying between them. The CDR3 length is 15 residues. Germline lookup yields CDR1 MNHEY and CDR2 SMNVEV (reference sequence). The CDR3 protein is CASSPGEAKLYEQYF. The CDR3 coding sequence is TGTGCCAGCAGCCCCGGCGAGGCTAAACTCTACGAGCAGTACTTC.